The next 23 T cell receptor beta chains were all read from a single sample in a study of regulatory T cells in long-lasting Graves disease. Time point denoted: newly diagnosed GD, antithyroid drugs for less than 3 months. The TCR library used RNA extracted from PBMCs. Construction of TCR beta libraries relied on iRepertoire HTBI primers and on Arm-PCR targeting CDR3 regions. TCRdb ran MiXCR on the multiplex PCR reads and lists one entry per CDR3 protein. This sample has around 460,000 distinct CDR3 sequences; about 15% occur once, and the top ten carry approximately 15%. These data were also filed under a second study, of T cells in Graves' hyperthyroidism and ophthalmopathy.

The source material was peripheral blood mononuclear cells (PBMCs), sampled at new diagnosis, from a patient treated with antithyroid drugs. Source of these receptors: a woman aged 45 to 65 with Graves disease.

This clonotype was detected many times. The chain combines TRBV20-1 with TRBJ1-2; weak D call: TRBD1 (6 bases). The germline V gene encodes CDR1 DFQATT and CDR2 SNEGSKA (reference sequence). The CDR3 runs to 12 residues. V lost 4 bases and J 8 bases, leaving 14 bases between the germline ends. The CDR3 reads CSAIQGRDGYTF. Here the CDR3 DNA reads TGCAGTGCTATACAGGGTCGTGACGGCTACACCTTC.

The rearrangement links TRBV3-1 to TRBJ1-5; D is unclear. CDR3 size: 14 residues. V was pared by 1 base and J by 0 bases, with 4 bases between. Germline lookup yields CDR1 LGHDT and CDR2 YNNKEL (reference sequence). CDR3 loop: CASSQVLSNQPQHF. Written as DNA, the CDR3 is TGTGCCAGCAGCCAAGTTCTTAGCAATCAGCCCCAGCATTTT. Supplemented by reference TRBV3-1 and TRBJ1-5, the full variable domain reads DTAVSQTPKYLVTQMGNDKSIKCEQNLGHDTMYWYKQDSKKFLKIMFSYNNKELIINETVPNRFSPKSPDKAHLNLHINSLELGDSAVYFCASSQVLSNQPQHFGDGTRLSIL.

In nucleotides, the CDR3 is TGCGCCAGCAGCCCCTGGGACCGCGCCTACGAGCAGTACTTC. This encodes CASSPWDRAYEQYF. The chain carries TRBV5-1 and TRBJ2-7; D might be TRBD1 or TRBD2, each matching 5 bases. This CDR3 is built from 14 residues. Trimming left V 4 bases short and J 2 bases short, with 13 bases between. Germline assignment: CDR1 SGHRS and CDR2 YFSETQ.

The rearrangement links TRBV7-9 to TRBJ1-1; TRBD1 matches 9 bases. From germline, CDR1 is SEHNR and CDR2 FQNEAQ (reference sequence). CDR3 length equals 16 residues. V shed 4 bases, J shed 6 bases, and the junction held 12 bases outside the gene matches. CDR3 bases: TGTGCCAGCAGCTCCAACCTGGGACAGGGAAGACCTGAAGCTTTCTTT. This translates into CASSSNLGQGRPEAFF.

In this sample, this clonotype turned up many times. The rearrangement uses TRBV28 and TRBJ1-1; 11 nucleotides line up with TRBD1. Germline lookup yields CDR1 MDHEN and CDR2 SYDVKM. V was pared by 11 bases and J by 1 base, with 9 bases of the junction left unmatched. The CDR3 extends over 15 amino acids. The CDR3 nucleotides read TGTGCCCAAGGGACAGGGGGTTTATCGAACACTGAAGCTTTCTTT. This translates into CAQGTGGLSNTEAFF.

This clonotype was observed many times. The chain is built from TRBV7-2 and TRBJ2-1, with 7 bases identical to TRBD2. Trimming took 6 bases from V and 4 from J; bases not matched to a gene: 9. This CDR3 has 15 residues. The germline CDR1 and CDR2 sequences are SGHTA and FQGNSA. The CDR3 spells CASSSLAGPYNEQFF. In DNA, the CDR3 is TGTGCCAGCAGTTCCTTAGCGGGTCCTTACAATGAGCAGTTCTTC.

There are many counts of this clonotype. This sequence joins TRBV30 and TRBJ2-7; TRBD1 might be the D (6 bases). With 4 bases removed from V and 0 bases from J, the gap between germline ends came to 7 bases. Germline V lookup: CDR1 GTSNPN, CDR2 SVGIG (reference sequence). This CDR3 is built from 12 residues. This CDR3 is CAWKDSSYEQYF. The CDR3 nucleotides read TGTGCCTGGAAGGACAGCTCCTACGAGCAGTACTTC.

There are many counts of this clonotype. The V call is TRBV12-3 or TRBV12-4, the J call TRBJ1-2, with TRBD1 matching over 8 bases. V lost 2 bases and J lost 4; bases outside the gene matches: 3. This CDR3 is 14 amino acids long. DNA of the CDR3: TGTGCCAGCAGTTTATCAGGGGGCGGCTATGGCTACACCTTC. This encodes CASSLSGGGYGYTF.

The rearrangement uses TRBV10-3 and TRBJ1-1; 7 positions agree with TRBD1. Germline V gene lookup returns CDR1 ENHRY and CDR2 SYGVKD. The CDR3 is made up of 14 amino acids. V lost 7 bases, J lost 0 bases, and 5 bases stayed unmatched. The CDR3 region has the DNA TGTGCCATCAACGCCGGGACAGTGAACACTGAAGCTTTCTTT. Amino acids: CAINAGTVNTEAFF.

The chain has TRBV12-5 and TRBJ2-7; 9 bases agree with TRBD1. The J segment lost 0 bases and the V segment lost 6 bases, leaving 6 bases of the junction unmatched. Per germline, CDR1 LGHNT and CDR2 FRNRAP. This CDR3 spans 15 amino acids. The CDR3 DNA sequence: TGTGCTAGTGGGCTAGACAGGGGGAGCTCCTACGAGCAGTACTTC. Translated: CASGLDRGSSYEQYF.

This clonotype was detected many times. The chain carries TRBV6-1 and TRBJ2-1, with 13 bases matching TRBD2. V lost 7 bases to trimming and J lost 8 bases; unmatched junction nucleotides: 11. Germline-derived CDR1 and CDR2 are MNHNS and SASEGT. The CDR3 sequence is 16 residues long. The CDR3 reads CASNAIQLAGGHEQFF. Written as DNA, the CDR3 is TGTGCCAGCAACGCTATACAACTAGCGGGAGGGCATGAGCAGTTCTTC.

In this sample, this clonotype turned up many times. The rearrangement uses TRBV7-2 and TRBJ1-1, with 7 bases aligning to TRBD1. The trim removed 5 bases at V and 4 bases at J, leaving 7 bases unmatched. Germline CDR1 reads SGHTA; CDR2 reads FQGNSA. This CDR3 contains 14 residues. CDR3 loop: CASSPQTGSTEAFF. In nucleotides, the CDR3 is TGTGCCAGCAGCCCCCAGACAGGGAGCACTGAAGCTTTCTTT. The whole variable domain, filled in from reference TRBV7-2 and TRBJ1-1, reads GAGVSQSPSNKVTEKGKDVELRCDPISGHTALYWYRQSLGQGLEFLIYFQGNSAPDKSGLPSDRFSAERTGGSVSTLTIQRTQQEDSAVYLCASSPQTGSTEAFFGQGTRLTVV.

This clonotype was counted at least ten times. The chain couples TRBV20-1 to TRBJ1-1; D is undetermined. Trimming removed 0 bases at V and 3 bases at J, with 17 bases between. The germline CDR1 and CDR2 sequences are DFQATT and SNEGSKA (reference sequence). The CDR3 sequence is 16 residues long. The CDR3 DNA follows: TGCAGTGCTAGAGATGGGTTTGCAGGTACATACACTGAAGCTTTCTTT. This gives the protein CSARDGFAGTYTEAFF.

Notes on this clonotype: Being one base from a much bigger clone, this may be a read error. The chain joins TRBV9 to TRBJ1-3; 8 nucleotides match TRBD1. Germline V gene lookup returns CDR1 SGDLS and CDR2 YYNGEE. This CDR3 comprises 17 residues. CDR3 sequence reads: CASSSRTGSASGSTIYF. For the CDR3, the DNA is TGTGCCAGCAGCTCGAGGACAGGGAGCGCCTCTGGAAGCACCATATATTTT.

The chain uses TRBV19 and TRBJ2-7; D gene ambiguous. The germline gives CDR1 LNHDA, CDR2 SQIVND (reference sequence). V was shortened by 4 bases and J by 2 bases, with 12 bases between the two germline ends. The CDR3 has 14 amino acids. As DNA, the CDR3 is TGTGCCAGTAGTACGGCCGCCGCCACCTACGAGCAGTACTTC. Its protein is CASSTAAATYEQYF.

This clonotype was recorded many times. Sequence at one end of the junction differs from germline and may be a read error. The chain recombines TRBV5-1 with TRBJ2-7; TRBD2 is a possible D gene (5 bases). CDR3 length: 12 amino acids. Per germline, CDR1 SGHRS and CDR2 YFSETQ. In DNA, the CDR3 is TGTGCCAGCAGCTCCGGCGGGTACGAGCAGTACTTC. Translation gives CASSSGGYEQYF.

This clonotype was detected many times. This chain connects TRBV28 to TRBJ2-7, with 11 bases lining up with TRBD1. After removal of 4 bases from V and 2 bases from J, the junction contained 4 bases not matched to a gene. Germline values: CDR1 MDHEN, CDR2 SYDVKM. The CDR3 runs to 15 residues. The CDR3 reads CASSSMGQGAYEQYF. CDR3 bases: TGTGCCAGCAGTTCAATGGGACAGGGGGCCTACGAGCAGTACTTC.

The rearrangement uses TRBV24-1 and TRBJ2-1; 10 bases are a match to TRBD1. Trimming took 7 bases from V and 7 from J; bases not matched to a gene: 15. This CDR3 spans 17 amino acids. Germline V gene sequence: CDR1 KGHDR, CDR2 SFDVKD. CDR3 sequence: CATSPSGTGVGRNEQFF. CDR3 sequence (DNA): TGTGCCACCAGCCCTTCCGGGACAGGGGTAGGGAGGAATGAGCAGTTCTTC.

This clonotype was recorded at least ten times. This sequence joins TRBV28 and TRBJ2-4, with 7 bases matching TRBD1. The CDR3 sequence is 15 residues long. Trimming removed 7 bases from V and 4 bases from J; junction bases left unmatched: 10. Germline assignment: CDR1 MDHEN and CDR2 SYDVKM. CDR3: CASTLGDRDKNIQYF. The CDR3 nucleotides are TGTGCCAGCACCTTAGGAGACAGGGATAAAAACATTCAGTACTTC.

This clonotype was observed a handful of times. This chain joins TRBV5-4 and TRBJ1-6; 7 bases line up with TRBD1. CDR3 length: 15 residues. CDR1 SGHNT and CDR2 YYREEE come from the germline V gene (reference sequence). Trimming took 2 bases from V and 6 from J; bases not matched to a gene: 5. As DNA, the CDR3 is TGTGCCAGCAGCTTAATCGACAGGGCTAATTCACCCCTCCACTTT. Protein sequence: CASSLIDRANSPLHF.

A few counts support this clonotype. The rearrangement uses TRBV10-3 and TRBJ2-1, with D perhaps TRBD1 (6 bases). The CDR3 has 18 residues. Trimming removed 3 bases from V and 0 bases from J, with 18 bases in between. CDR1 is ENHRY, CDR2 SYGVKD, per germline. Written as DNA, the CDR3 is TGTGCCATCAGTGACCCTGCCGGGACAAAGAGCTCCTACAATGAGCAGTTCTTC. Translation: CAISDPAGTKSSYNEQFF.

This clonotype was counted many times. The V and J genes are TRBV6-2 or TRBV6-3 and TRBJ2-1, with 9 bases fitting TRBD2. V shed 4 bases and J 4 bases; nucleotides not matched to a gene: 14. Germline V gene lookup returns CDR1 MNHEY and CDR2 SVGEGT. This CDR3 has 18 residues. The CDR3 here is CASSSVGKAGGGYNEQFF. CDR3 coding DNA: TGTGCCAGCAGTTCCGTGGGGAAAGCGGGAGGAGGTTACAATGAGCAGTTCTTC.

This clonotype has a count of ten or more. The genes are TRBV5-1 and TRBJ2-1, with 9 bases matching TRBD2. The length of the CDR3 is 16 residues. J gave up 7 bases and V 0 bases, and 8 bases lay outside the gene matches. From germline, CDR1 is SGHRS and CDR2 YFSETQ. CDR3 sequence reads: CASSLDSGSWGNEQFF. The CDR3 DNA is TGCGCCAGCAGCTTGGATAGCGGGAGCTGGGGGAATGAGCAGTTCTTC.